These 28 T cell receptor beta chains originate from one sample sequenced in a study of T cell responses to AZD1222 COVID-19 vaccine. The protocol was immunoSEQ multiplex PCR, while the TCRdb copy is restricted to in-frame clones and leaves out a portion. Of approximately 120,000 clones listed, around 93% are singletons. Sequences were derived from peripheral blood, sampled on day 0 of AZD1222 vaccination. Source of these receptors: an adult in good health.

The chain has TRBV7-9 and TRBJ2-1, with unresolved D. Germline V gene sequence: CDR1 SEHNR, CDR2 FQNEAQ (reference sequence). Trimming cost V 1 base and J 7 bases, with 2 bases left between them. The CDR3 covers 11 residues. CDR3 coding DNA: TGTGCCAGCAGCTTAGGGAATGAGCAGTTCTTC. Its protein is CASSLGNEQFF.

The rearrangement uses TRBV6-5 and TRBJ2-7; D is unresolved. The CDR3 length is 13 residues. The V and J ends lost 8 bases and 5 bases respectively, with 16 bases between them. Germline-derived CDR1 and CDR2 are MNHEY and SVGAGI. CDR3 region: CASGLVLSDEQYF. The CDR3 DNA sequence: TGTGCCAGCGGGCTAGTTCTTTCCGACGAGCAGTACTTC.

In this sample, this clone turned up once. The gene calls are TRBV11-3 and TRBJ2-1, with 13 bases matching TRBD2. Germline CDR1 SGHNT, CDR2 YENEEA. V lost 4 bases to trimming and J lost 6 bases; unmatched junction nucleotides: 3. The CDR3 runs to 15 residues. The chain's CDR3 is CASSSGLAGVNEQFF. CDR3 bases: TGTGCCAGCAGCTCAGGACTAGCGGGAGTCAATGAGCAGTTCTTC. The entire variable domain, with the rest obtained from reference TRBV11-3 and TRBJ2-1, is as follows: EAGVVQSPRYKIIEKKQPVAFWCNPISGHNTLYWYLQNLGQGPELLIRYENEEAVDDSQLPKDRFSAERLKGVDSTLKIQPAELGDSAVYLCASSSGLAGVNEQFFGPGTRLTVL.

As concerns this clone: One end of the junction varies from germline; a read error may be responsible. The V call is TRBV2, the J call TRBJ1-3; the D is unclear. This CDR3 contains 15 residues. Germline assignment: CDR1 SNHLY and CDR2 FYNNEI. The chain's CDR3 is CASREEGGSGNTIYF. For the CDR3, the DNA is TGTGCCAGCAGGGAAGAGGGTGGTAGCGGAAACACCATATATTTT. The full variable domain, in which reference TRBV2 and TRBJ1-3 provide the parts outside the CDR3, is EPEVTQTPSHQVTQMGQEVILRCVPISNHLYFYWYRQILGQKVEFLVSFYNNEISEKSEIFDDQFSVERPDGSNFTLKIRSTKLEDSAMYFCASREEGGSGNTIYFGEGSWLTVV.

The chain uses TRBV4-1 and TRBJ1-5; D gene unclear. The CDR3 extends over 14 amino acids. The V and J ends lost 3 bases and 6 bases respectively, with 12 bases between them. The germline V gene has CDR1 MGHRA and CDR2 YSYEKL. CDR3 sequence: CASSQERKGQPQHF. CDR3 coding DNA: TGCGCCAGCAGCCAGGAGAGGAAAGGTCAGCCCCAGCATTTT.

This clone has just one count. V and J are TRBV9 and TRBJ2-7; possible D gene TRBD1, 5 bases. Trimming shortened V by 4 bases and J by 3 bases, and 14 bases separated the two germline ends. The CDR3 runs 14 residues. CDR1 is SGDLS, CDR2 YYNGEE, per germline. The CDR3 bases are TGTGCCAGCAGCTCTGGGGCGCCCCTCTACGAGCAGTACTTC. Encoded protein: CASSSGAPLYEQYF.

The rearrangement joins TRBV4-3 to TRBJ2-7; possible D gene TRBD1, 6 bases. The germline gives CDR1 LGHNA, CDR2 YSLEER. This CDR3 contains 17 residues. V shed 0 bases and J shed 6 bases, with 21 bases lying between them. The CDR3 reads CASSQENSGTLRGEQYF. The CDR3 nucleotides are TGCGCCAGCAGCCAAGAAAACTCCGGGACACTAAGGGGCGAGCAGTACTTC.

On this clone itself: Additional DNA sequences in this sample encode the identical CDR3. The rearrangement uses TRBV20-1 and TRBJ1-1; D ambiguous. Deletions cut 4 bases from V and 1 base from J, with 4 bases between. The germline V gene encodes CDR1 DFQATT and CDR2 SNEGSKA (reference sequence). The CDR3 is made up of 11 amino acids. Here the CDR3 reads CSATENTEAFF. DNA for the CDR3: TGCAGTGCTACAGAGAACACTGAAGCTTTCTTT.

The chain joins TRBV5-1 to TRBJ1-2; no reliable D call. Germline assignment: CDR1 SGHRS and CDR2 YFSETQ. The V end lost 0 bases, the J end lost 7 bases, and 13 bases lay between the germline ends. The CDR3 totals 14 residues. CDR3 loop: CASSLAPEGGGYTF. The CDR3 DNA reads TGCGCCAGCAGCTTGGCGCCGGAGGGTGGTGGCTACACCTTC.

This clone was observed a few times. The V and J genes are TRBV19 and TRBJ2-6; TRBD1 matches at 8 bases. Germline V CDR1 and CDR2: LNHDA, SQIVND (reference sequence). The CDR3 sequence is 17 residues long. The trim removed 1 base at V and 0 bases at J, leaving 2 bases unmatched. In DNA, the CDR3 is TGTGCCAGTAGTATAGGGACAGGGTACTCTGGGGCCAACGTCCTGACTTTC. Its protein is CASSIGTGYSGANVLTF.

V is TRBV19 and J is TRBJ1-5, with a possible D match to TRBD1 (6 bases). Germline CDR1 reads LNHDA; CDR2 reads SQIVND (reference sequence). The CDR3 consists of 14 residues. V shed 6 bases and J shed 3 bases, with 12 bases lying between them. The CDR3 is CASRAGGHNQPQHF. DNA of the CDR3: TGTGCCAGTAGGGCGGGGGGCCACAATCAGCCCCAGCATTTT.

The genes are TRBV6-5 and TRBJ1-1; D is perhaps TRBD1 (6 bases). This CDR3 has 12 amino acids. Germline V CDR1 and CDR2: MNHEY, SVGAGI. The V end was cut by 4 bases, the J end by 5 bases, with 8 bases between. This CDR3 reads CASSFRGTEAFF. The CDR3 DNA sequence: TGTGCCAGCAGTTTCAGGGGAACTGAAGCTTTCTTT.

The V gene is TRBV12-3 or TRBV12-4, the J gene TRBJ2-7; TRBD1 might be the D (6 bases). Between the trimmed V and J ends, which lost 8 bases and 1 base, there was a span of 12 bases. The length of the CDR3 is 13 residues. The CDR3 DNA sequence: TGTGCCAGCCGAGGGACACGGTCCTACGAGCAGTACTTC. Translating gives CASRGTRSYEQYF.

This clone appeared once. The chain combines TRBV6-6 with TRBJ2-7; TRBD2 matches 7 bases. V dropped 2 bases and J dropped 1; count of bases not matched to a gene: 8. Germline CDR1 MNHNY, CDR2 SVGAGI (reference sequence). CDR3 length: 16 residues. The CDR3 DNA sequence: TGTGCCAGCAGTTACCTACTTAGCGGGCTTTCCTACGAGCAGTACTTC. It translates to CASSYLLSGLSYEQYF.

The chain is built from TRBV11-2 and TRBJ1-1; D is uncertain. CDR3 length: 14 residues. In germline, CDR1 is SGHAT, CDR2 FQNNGV. V lost 5 bases and J 7 bases, leaving 17 bases between the germline ends. The CDR3 region has the DNA TGTGCCAGCAGCCTCGGGTTAGCGTGGAATGAAGCTTTCTTT. It encodes CASSLGLAWNEAFF.

V gene TRBV7-9 combines with J gene TRBJ1-1; 7 nucleotides align to TRBD1. Germline CDR1 is SEHNR and CDR2 is FQNEAQ (reference sequence). With 5 bases clipped from V and 5 bases from J, the junction kept 5 bases outside the gene matches. The CDR3 sequence is 13 residues long. The CDR3, as DNA: TGTGCCAGCAGCATCAAGGGGGCAACTGAAGCTTTCTTT. Its translation: CASSIKGATEAFF.

This clone appeared a few times. The rearrangement joins TRBV27 to TRBJ2-3; D is possibly TRBD2 (7 bases). With 5 bases removed from V and 0 bases from J, the gap between germline ends came to 12 bases. CDR1 is MNHEY, CDR2 SMNVEV, per germline (reference sequence). The CDR3 loop spans 15 amino acids. The CDR3 is CASSRGGLSTDTQYF. Here the CDR3 DNA reads TGTGCCAGCAGTAGGGGGGGACTAAGCACAGATACGCAGTATTTT.

The chain recombines TRBV7-2 with TRBJ1-2; D not resolved. V lost 5 bases to trimming and J lost 4 bases, with 14 bases between them. The length of the CDR3 is 14 residues. The germline V gene has CDR1 SGHTA and CDR2 FQGNSA. Here the CDR3 reads CASSLQSTGYGYTF. The CDR3 DNA sequence: TGTGCCAGCAGCCTTCAAAGCACCGGCTATGGCTACACCTTC.

V gene TRBV7-6 combines with J gene TRBJ2-7, with 9 bases aligning to TRBD1. Germline CDR1 and CDR2: SGHVS and FNYEAQ. CDR3 length: 14 amino acids. With 4 bases clipped from V and 6 bases from J, the junction kept 7 bases outside the gene matches. CDR3 amino acids: CASSSGQGGREQYF. CDR3 in DNA: TGTGCCAGCAGCTCGGGACAGGGAGGGCGCGAGCAGTACTTC.

The gene calls are TRBV25-1 and TRBJ1-1, with D hard to call. Germline CDR1 MGHDK, CDR2 SYGVNS. The CDR3 length is 14 residues. With 4 bases removed from V and 5 bases from J, the gap between germline ends came to 14 bases. The CDR3 sequence: CASSVTRMGTEAFF. The CDR3 DNA follows: TGTGCCAGCAGTGTTACCCGGATGGGAACTGAAGCTTTCTTT.

The J gene is TRBJ1-1, the V gene TRBV6-5, with D uncertain. V was trimmed by 4 bases and J by 7 bases, leaving 13 bases between them. CDR3 length equals 13 residues. Germline CDR1 and CDR2: MNHEY and SVGAGI. The CDR3 nucleotides are TGTGCCAGCAGTTCGCTACGACGGGGTGAAGCTTTCTTT. This codes for CASSSLRRGEAFF.

The chain combines TRBV6-1 with TRBJ1-5; D gene uncertain. This CDR3 is 13 amino acids long. The V end lost 2 bases, the J end lost 5 bases, and 7 bases lay between the germline ends. Germline V gene lookup returns CDR1 MNHNS and CDR2 SASEGT. For the CDR3, the DNA is TGTGCCAGCAGTGAACGGCGAGATCAGCCCCAGCATTTT. This translates into CASSERRDQPQHF.

The genes are TRBV3-1 (or the pseudogene TRBV3-2) and TRBJ1-5; the match to TRBD1 covers 8 bases. Per germline, CDR1 LGHDT and CDR2 YNNKEL (reference sequence). The CDR3 sequence is 14 residues long. V lost 4 bases to trimming and J lost 5 bases; unmatched junction nucleotides: 4. Written as DNA, the CDR3 is TGTGCCAGCAGCCCCGGACAGGGTTATCAGCCCCAGCATTTT. Protein product: CASSPGQGYQPQHF.

The chain joins TRBV6-1 to TRBJ2-2, with no clear D. This CDR3 comprises 14 residues. Trimming shortened V by 3 bases and J by 6 bases, and 11 bases separated the two germline ends. Germline-derived CDR1 and CDR2 are MNHNS and SASEGT. Here the CDR3 DNA reads TGTGCCAGCAGTGACGTCAACCGTGCCGGGGAGCTGTTTTTT. The encoded protein is CASSDVNRAGELFF.

This rearrangement joins TRBV6-1 to TRBJ2-5; D perhaps matches TRBD1 (5 bases). Per germline, CDR1 MNHNS and CDR2 SASEGT. The CDR3 has 16 residues. V gave up 3 bases and J gave up 1 base, with 15 bases separating them. CDR3 sequence (DNA): TGTGCCAGCAGTGATGCAGGGTCGAATTTCCAAGAGACCCAGTACTTC. It translates to CASSDAGSNFQETQYF.

The rearrangement joins TRBV23-1 to TRBJ1-5; D remains unclear. TRBV23-1 is assigned to the ORF class and has an uncertain function. V was shortened by 8 bases and J by 6 bases, with 8 bases between the two germline ends. The CDR3 sequence is 11 residues long. The CDR3 is CASLGCQPQHF. The CDR3 nucleotides read TGCGCCAGCCTGGGATGTCAGCCCCAGCATTTT.

The genes are TRBV9 and TRBJ1-6; D remains ambiguous. Germline lookup yields CDR1 SGDLS and CDR2 YYNGEE. The germline V and J ends were trimmed by 0 bases and 10 bases, with 11 bases remaining between them. The CDR3 contains 14 residues. The CDR3 bases are TGTGCCAGCAGCGTAGAAGCGAGGGAATCACCCCTCCACTTT. This codes for CASSVEARESPLHF.

The chain joins TRBV6-5 to TRBJ2-1, with 10 bases that match TRBD2. CDR3 length: 15 amino acids. Germline CDR1 reads MNHEY; CDR2 reads SVGAGI. With V trimmed by 6 bases and J by 7 bases, 9 bases remained unmatched. In nucleotides, the CDR3 is TGTGCCAGCAGCTTGAGCGGGAGGGCCTTTAATGAGCAGTTCTTC. Amino acid sequence: CASSLSGRAFNEQFF.